The clone carrying this T cell receptor beta chain was recorded once. The source of the sample is a study of blood T cell repertoires in COVID-19. Per the original methods: Cell counts per sample came from amplifying reference gene primers. TCRdb's table, derived via immunoSEQ multiplex PCR, lists solely in-frame clones and lacks some. Clone size and V and J calls were adopted from that table, with D and trimming inferred from the DNA. The repertoire includes 130,000 to 150,000 clones, approximately 83% of them detected once, and around 8% sits in the top ten. This CDR3 region has 14 residues. V was clipped by 2 bases and J by 4 bases, with 11 bases between them. Germline assignment: CDR1 MNHNY and CDR2 SVGAGI (reference sequence).

The receptor's source is a woman aged 60-75 years with COVID-19, enrolled during active disease. This chain uses TRBV6-6 with TRBJ1-2; a weak D match, TRBD1 (5 bases). The specimen sequenced was peripheral blood. DNA of the CDR3: TGTGCCAGCAGTTACGTGGGGCAGGCCTATGGCTACACCTTC. Its protein is CASSYVGQAYGYTF.